What follows are 9 T cell receptor beta chains derived from one specimen sequenced in a study of T cell changes during pregnancy in multiple sclerosis. Data came from immunoSEQ multiplex PCR; TCRdb stores just in-frame clones and leaves some out. The sample has about 50,000 clones; around 90% are singletons. Source: CD4+ T cells from peripheral blood mononuclear cells, taken in the second trimester of pregnancy. These receptors were obtained from a female donor with multiple sclerosis, enrolled in a pregnancy study.

In its sample, this clone was seen once. The rearrangement joins TRBV19 to TRBJ1-2, with a weak D call TRBD1 (6 bases). The V end was cut by 2 bases, the J end by 2 bases, with 15 bases between. Germline V lookup: CDR1 LNHDA, CDR2 SQIVND (reference sequence). The CDR3 contains 16 residues. The CDR3 sequence: CASSILSGALNYGYTF. CDR3 DNA: TGTGCCAGTAGTATATTATCAGGGGCCCTGAACTATGGCTACACCTTC.

The chain combines TRBV2 with TRBJ2-2; TRBD2 might be the D (6 bases). The germline V and J ends were trimmed by 5 bases and 4 bases, with 14 bases remaining between them. Germline values: CDR1 SNHLY, CDR2 FYNNEI. The CDR3 extends over 15 amino acids. The CDR3 DNA is TGTGCCAGCAGTATTCTTGGGACTCGCACCGGGGAGCTGTTTTTT. Its translation is CASSILGTRTGELFF.

The chain combines TRBV6-1 with TRBJ2-1, with 10 bases aligning to TRBD1. This CDR3 is 18 amino acids long. V shed 1 base, J shed 3 bases, and the junction held 9 bases outside the gene matches. CDR1 and CDR2 (germline): MNHNS, SASEGT. This CDR3 reads CASSEGQGAALIYNEQFF. DNA of the CDR3: TGTGCCAGCAGTGAAGGACAGGGGGCGGCTCTAATCTACAATGAGCAGTTCTTC.

V gene TRBV5-1 combines with J gene TRBJ1-2, with TRBD1 identical over 8 bases. From germline, CDR1 is SGHRS and CDR2 YFSETQ. The J segment lost 4 bases and the V segment lost 4 bases, leaving 9 bases of the junction unmatched. The CDR3 totals 15 residues. CDR3 sequence reads: CASSPGTGQIYGYTF. The CDR3 DNA follows: TGCGCCAGCAGCCCGGGGACAGGCCAAATCTATGGCTACACCTTC. The full variable domain, completed using reference TRBV5-1 and TRBJ1-2, is KAGVTQTPRYLIKTRGQQVTLSCSPISGHRSVSWYQQTPGQGLQFLFEYFSETQRNKGNFPGRFSGRQFSNSRSEMNVSTLELGDSALYLCASSPGTGQIYGYTFGSGTRLTVV.

This clone appeared a single time. The J gene is TRBJ2-3, the V gene TRBV7-9; D is perhaps TRBD1 (6 bases). Trimming cost V 1 base and J 3 bases, with 14 bases left between them. The germline gives CDR1 SEHNR, CDR2 FQNEAQ (reference sequence). The CDR3 length is 16 residues. CDR3: CASSLGSRRGTDTQYF. For the CDR3, the DNA is TGTGCCAGCAGCTTAGGTTCTCGTAGGGGGACAGATACGCAGTATTTT.

The chain couples TRBV19 to TRBJ1-2, with TRBD1 identical over 8 bases. The CDR3 runs to 14 residues. From germline, CDR1 is LNHDA and CDR2 SQIVND (reference sequence). The V and J ends lost 5 bases and 4 bases, in that order; junction bases with no gene match: 6. Here the CDR3 reads CASSSDRELYGYTF. The CDR3 DNA reads as TGTGCCAGTAGTTCGGACAGGGAGCTCTATGGCTACACCTTC.

This clone appeared a single time. The genes are TRBV29-1 and TRBJ1-2; D not certain. The CDR3 has 12 amino acids. V dropped 3 bases and J dropped 5 bases, with 10 bases sitting between them. Germline lookup yields CDR1 SQVTM and CDR2 ANQGSEA. The CDR3 sequence is CSVDAAVYGYTF. The DNA of the CDR3 is TGCAGCGTTGATGCGGCAGTTTATGGCTACACCTTC.

The chain combines TRBV19 with TRBJ1-5, with D possibly TRBD1 on 6 matching bases. The V end was cut by 2 bases, the J end by 3 bases, with 17 bases between. Germline CDR1 reads LNHDA; CDR2 reads SQIVND (reference sequence). There are 17 residues in the CDR3. CDR3 sequence reads: CASSISPRGKNNQPQHF. The CDR3 DNA reads as TGTGCCAGTAGTATAAGTCCCAGGGGCAAAAACAATCAGCCCCAGCATTTT. Full variable domain (remainder filled in from reference TRBV19 and TRBJ1-5): DGGITQSPKYLFRKEGQNVTLSCEQNLNHDAMYWYRQDPGQGLRLIYYSQIVNDFQKGDIAEGYSVSREKKESFPLTVTSAQKNPTAFYLCASSISPRGKNNQPQHFGDGTRLSIL.

The count of this clone is one. The V call is TRBV5-5, the J call TRBJ1-6; no reliable D call. Germline CDR1 SGHKS, CDR2 YYEKEE (reference sequence). V lost 0 bases to trimming and J lost 0 bases, with 7 bases between them. This CDR3 region has 16 residues. CDR3 sequence: CASSLATSSYNSPLHF. The CDR3 DNA sequence: TGTGCCAGCAGCTTGGCCACTAGCTCCTATAATTCACCCCTCCACTTT.